Listed here are 20 T cell receptor beta chains from one sample, sequenced in a study of blood T cell repertoires in COVID-19. The repertoire was sequenced with immunoSEQ multiplex PCR; TCRdb's copy has only in-frame clones and lacks some. The sample includes 200,000 or so clones, approximately 86% of them seen just once. The sample taken for sequencing was peripheral blood. The receptors derive from a man in his 70s with active or convalescent COVID-19.

This sequence joins TRBV27 and TRBJ2-3, with 8 bases fitting TRBD1. The CDR3 covers 14 residues. Germline V gene data show CDR1 as MNHEY and CDR2 as SMNVEV (reference sequence). Trimming at V came to 10 bases and at J to 4 bases, leaving 10 bases not matched to a gene. The CDR3 sequence is CATSDRAVADTQYF. For the CDR3, the DNA is TGTGCCACCTCGGACAGGGCGGTTGCAGATACGCAGTATTTT.

The V and J genes are TRBV3-1 (or the pseudogene TRBV3-2) and TRBJ2-1, with TRBD2 matching 13 bases. The CDR3 is made up of 14 amino acids. Per germline, CDR1 LGHDT and CDR2 YNNKEL (reference sequence). Trimming took 5 bases from V and 10 from J; bases not matched to a gene: 5. The CDR3 region is CASSSPGLAGEQFF. The DNA for the CDR3 is TGTGCCAGCAGCAGCCCGGGACTAGCGGGAGAGCAGTTCTTC.

V is TRBV7-8 and J is TRBJ2-7; 11 bases align to TRBD2. Per the germline V gene, CDR1 is SGHVS and CDR2 is FQNEAQ. The CDR3 totals 18 residues. V was pared by 2 bases and J by 0 bases, with 9 bases of the junction left unmatched. Written as DNA, the CDR3 is TGTGCCAGCAGCTTATCTAGCGGGGGGCTCCAAAACTCCTACGAGCAGTACTTC. This codes for CASSLSSGGLQNSYEQYF. Combining the CDR3 with reference TRBV7-8 and TRBJ2-7 gives the whole variable domain GAGVSQSPRYKVAKRGQDVALRCDPISGHVSLFWYQQALGQGPEFLTYFQNEAQLDKSGLPSDRFFAERPEGSVSTLKIQRTQQEDSAVYLCASSLSSGGLQNSYEQYFGPGTRLTVT.

The chain employs TRBV9 and TRBJ2-7; D call uncertain. The CDR3 spans 16 residues. The V end was cut by 3 bases, the J end by 2 bases, with 18 bases between. The V gene's germline CDR1 is SGDLS and CDR2 YYNGEE. In nucleotides, the CDR3 is TGTGCCAGCAGCGCGAAAGTCAGGAAGATCACCTACGAGCAGTACTTC. Residues: CASSAKVRKITYEQYF.

This chain uses TRBV6-5 with TRBJ2-3; D possibly corresponds to TRBD1 (5 bases). The CDR3 length is 15 residues. Per germline, CDR1 MNHEY and CDR2 SVGAGI. Trimming took 0 bases from V and 4 from J, leaving 11 bases between them. CDR3 protein: CASSYSRMGPDTQYF. Written as DNA, the CDR3 is TGTGCCAGCAGTTACTCGAGGATGGGGCCAGATACGCAGTATTTT.

The chain carries TRBV9 and TRBJ1-2, with unresolved D. Trimming removed 0 bases from V and 3 bases from J, with 9 bases in between. Germline V gives CDR1 SGDLS, CDR2 YYNGEE. CDR3 length equals 14 residues. For the CDR3, the DNA is TGTGCCAGCAGCGTAGAGGCGGTGGACTATGGCTACACCTTC. Amino acid sequence: CASSVEAVDYGYTF.

The rearrangement uses TRBV6-1 and TRBJ2-1; 7 positions match TRBD2. Trimming took 4 bases from V and 2 from J; bases not matched to a gene: 14. The germline gives CDR1 MNHNS, CDR2 SASEGT. The CDR3 has 18 amino acids. The CDR3 bases are TGTGCCAGCAGTGGGGGGGGAGGTAGGGTAACCCCCTACAATGAGCAGTTCTTC. Its translation is CASSGGGGRVTPYNEQFF.

A few counts support this clone. J is TRBJ1-5 and V is TRBV12-3 or TRBV12-4, with D unresolved. Deletions cut 4 bases from V and 4 bases from J, with 8 bases between. This CDR3 region has 13 residues. The CDR3 DNA sequence: TGTGCCAGCAGTTCCGACATGAATCAGCCCCAGCATTTT. It encodes CASSSDMNQPQHF.

This sequence joins TRBV5-1 and TRBJ2-1; D possibly corresponds to TRBD1 (5 bases). CDR1 is SGHRS, CDR2 YFSETQ, per germline. The CDR3 has 14 amino acids. V lost 4 bases and J 10 bases, leaving 18 bases between the germline ends. The CDR3 region is CASSDPLRKGEQFF. In DNA form, the CDR3 reads TGCGCCAGCAGCGACCCTCTTCGTAAGGGGGAGCAGTTCTTC.

J is TRBJ1-2 and V is TRBV19; no reliable D call. Germline CDR1 and CDR2: LNHDA and SQIVND (reference sequence). V lost 4 bases and J lost 3, with 18 bases in between. The CDR3 is 16 amino acids. The CDR3 nucleotides are TGTGCCAGTAGTAGAGCGGGTCAGTCCCTCTACTATGGCTACACCTTC. Its translation is CASSRAGQSLYYGYTF.

The chain recombines TRBV19 with TRBJ2-1, with 7 bases matching TRBD2. CDR1 and CDR2 (germline): LNHDA, SQIVND (reference sequence). V dropped 3 bases and J dropped 9; count of bases not matched to a gene: 11. This CDR3 is built from 15 residues. CDR3 loop: CASSIGQLTSLEQFF. In DNA, the CDR3 is TGTGCCAGTAGTATTGGCCAACTGACTAGCCTTGAGCAGTTCTTC.

The chain joins TRBV5-4 to TRBJ2-5; 12 bases line up with TRBD2. Losses at the gene ends were 3 bases for V and 6 bases for J; bases not matched to a gene: 6. The CDR3 is made up of 15 amino acids. CDR1 is SGHNT, CDR2 YYREEE, per germline (reference sequence). CDR3 in amino acids: CASSSTSGGGKTQYF. The CDR3 DNA is TGTGCCAGCAGCTCGACTAGCGGGGGCGGGAAGACCCAGTACTTC.

The chain employs TRBV7-9 and TRBJ2-7; D may be TRBD2 (6 bases). Germline-derived CDR1 and CDR2 are SEHNR and FQNEAQ (reference sequence). Deletions cut 5 bases from V and 7 bases from J, with 12 bases between. The CDR3 has 12 amino acids. This CDR3 is CASSVDGGEQYF. The CDR3 DNA is TGTGCCAGCAGCGTAGACGGGGGTGAGCAGTACTTC.

This chain joins TRBV28 and TRBJ1-1; TRBD1 agrees at 8 bases. V gave up 6 bases and J gave up 3 bases; unmatched junction bases: 9. This CDR3 contains 15 residues. In germline, CDR1 is MDHEN, CDR2 SYDVKM. CDR3 loop: CASSSTTGEDTEAFF. The CDR3 DNA reads TGTGCCAGCAGCTCCACGACAGGGGAGGACACTGAAGCTTTCTTT.

The chain uses TRBV9 and TRBJ2-3; 8 nucleotides agree with TRBD1. V dropped 2 bases and J dropped 3; count of bases not matched to a gene: 5. The CDR3 consists of 15 residues. The germline CDR1 and CDR2 sequences are SGDLS and YYNGEE. CDR3 DNA sequence: TGTGCCAGCAGCGTTCAGGGGGCGCGTACAGATACGCAGTATTTT. This translates into CASSVQGARTDTQYF.

CDR3 loop: CASSSVSGNTIYF. The CDR3, as DNA: TGTGCCAGCAGTTCGGTCTCTGGAAACACCATATATTTT. The chain carries TRBV12-3 or TRBV12-4 and TRBJ1-3, with D uncertain. The V gene lost 4 bases and the J gene lost 0 bases, with 4 bases spanning the gap. The CDR3 extends over 13 amino acids.

This clone was counted only a few times. The V call is TRBV5-5, the J call TRBJ1-3; D remains unclear. Germline values: CDR1 SGHKS, CDR2 YYEKEE (reference sequence). V gave up 4 bases and J gave up 0 bases, with 11 bases separating them. CDR3 length equals 15 residues. CDR3: CASSLPGSSGNTIYF. The CDR3 bases are TGTGCCAGCAGCCTCCCCGGGAGCTCTGGAAACACCATATATTTT.

The chain employs TRBV19 and TRBJ2-1; TRBD1 is a possible D gene (6 bases). CDR1 and CDR2 from the germline V gene are LNHDA and SQIVND (reference sequence). With 8 bases removed from V and 8 bases from J, the gap between germline ends came to 22 bases. This CDR3 has 15 residues. The CDR3 loop is CASSTGTGQYDEQFF. For the CDR3, the DNA is TGTGCCAGTTCCACAGGGACCGGTCAGTACGATGAGCAGTTCTTC.

The rearrangement uses TRBV4-3 and TRBJ2-1; 9 bases match TRBD1. The CDR3 has 15 amino acids. Losses at the gene ends were 4 bases for V and 7 bases for J; bases not matched to a gene: 8. Germline assignment: CDR1 LGHNA and CDR2 YSLEER. CDR3: CASSRGQGFKNEQFF. In nucleotides, the CDR3 is TGCGCCAGCAGCCGAGGACAGGGGTTTAAGAATGAGCAGTTCTTC.

The chain links TRBV7-2 to TRBJ2-7; 10 positions match TRBD1. Germline CDR1 reads SGHTA; CDR2 reads FQGNSA. The CDR3 length is 14 residues. After removal of 5 bases from V and 4 bases from J, the junction contained 5 bases not matched to a gene. The DNA for the CDR3 is TGTGCCAGCAGCAGACAGGGGGCCCTATACGAGCAGTACTTC. Its protein product is CASSRQGALYEQYF.